What follows is one T cell receptor beta chain and its context. Its specificity is unknown. In TCRdb, the 5' RACE reads were re-called with MiXCR into one record per CDR3 protein. The sample has roughly 45,000 distinct CDR3 sequences, roughly 20% seen once; the top ten hold 3.5% to 4.5%. Study observations and caveats: In terms of TCR gene usage, tumor memory CD4+ T cells clustered together with blood and lymph node memory CD4+ cells, as well as with lymph node naive CD4+ cells.

Trimming removed 3 bases at V and 4 bases at J, with 6 bases between. Germline V gene sequence: CDR1 SQVTM, CDR2 ANQGSEA. CDR3 size: 11 residues. Cells sorted as Tregs were CD4+, CD25+ and CD127-/low. The genes are TRBV29-1 and TRBJ2-5; D uncertain. The clonotype comes from a female donor with breast cancer. The specimen sequenced was Tregs sorted from a lymph node. This CDR3 reads CSVDTRETQYF. CDR3 coding DNA: TGCAGCGTTGACACACGAGAGACCCAGTACTTC.